Listed below are T cell receptor beta chains from one sample, sequenced in a study of siplizumab effects on memory and regulatory T cells. Sequenced by immunoSEQ multiplex PCR; TCRdb stores in-frame clones only, minus some. This table holds roughly 62,000 clones, roughly 85% found once. Specimen: memory CD4+ T cells sorted from blood. The receptors stem from a human donor in good health. Both conserved end residues are part of each CDR3. D genes are given only for firm matches. Expanded clones are given a class, and other clones once, few, many or no size at all.

TRBJ2-3,TRBV7-9,NA,few,TGTGCCAGCAGCCCAGGCCTGGGTATCACAGATACGCAGTATTTT,CASSPGLGITDTQYF
TRBJ2-7,TRBV4-2,TRBD1,NA,TGTGCCAGCAGCGGCTCCGAGGGGGCGGCCACCTACGAGCAGTACTTC,CASSGSEGAATYEQYF
TRBJ1-1,TRBV7-9,NA,NA,TGTGCCAGCAGCTTGACCGCCACGATGGCCACTGAAGCTTTCTTT,CASSLTATMATEAFF
TRBJ1-4,TRBV30,NA,NA,TGTGCCTGGTCCCCGGGGGGGAGCAATGAAAAACTGTTTTTT,CAWSPGGSNEKLFF
TRBJ1-5,TRBV10-1,NA,few,TGCGCCAGCAGTGATGGGTTTCAGCCCCAGCATTTT,CASSDGFQPQHF
TRBJ1-1,TRBV14,NA,NA,TGTGCCAGCAGCCACGACCGTCTCGTCGCTGAAGCTTTCTTT,CASSHDRLVAEAFF
TRBJ2-7,TRBV5-6,NA,NA,TGTGCCAGCAGCTTGGCCTCAGGTTCCTACGAGCAGTACTTC,CASSLASGSYEQYF
TRBJ1-2,TRBV6-6,NA,NA,TGTGCCACCCAGCCGGGTCAACGTTCTGGCTACACCTTC,CATQPGQRSGYTF
TRBJ2-7,TRBV27,TRBD2,NA,TGTGCCAGCAGTCCGTGGAGCGGGGGGATCGAGCAGTACTTC,CASSPWSGGIEQYF
TRBJ1-5,TRBV28,NA,NA,TGTGCCAGCAGTTTAAGCCTAAGAGGGAATCAGCCCCAGCATTTT,CASSLSLRGNQPQHF
TRBJ1-2,TRBV11-2,TRBD1,NA,TGTGCCAGCAGCCAGACAGGGGTTGGTGGCTACACCTTC,CASSQTGVGGYTF
TRBJ1-1,TRBV6-6,NA,NA,TGTGCCAGCAGTTGGGGTAGGGGGGTTGGCACTGAAGCTTTCTTT,CASSWGRGVGTEAFF
TRBJ1-2,TRBV21-1,NA,NA,TGTGCCAGCAGCAGGGCCCGCTATGGCTACACCTTC,CASSRARYGYTF
TRBJ2-3,TRBV9,TRBD2,NA,TGTGCCAGCAGCGCCACACTAGCGGGGGGTGGTGTAGATACGCAGTATTTT,CASSATLAGGGVDTQYF
TRBJ2-1,TRBV28,TRBD1,few,TGTGCCAGCAGCTCCGACAGGGCCCTGTACAATGAGCAGTTCTTC,CASSSDRALYNEQFF